This TCR beta chain emerged from a study of preoperative IRX-2 immunotherapy in early breast cancer. Treatment noted: preoperative locoregional IRX-2 cytokine immunotherapy. Sequenced by immunoSEQ multiplex PCR; TCRdb stores in-frame clones only, minus some. The profile shows 5,000 to 7,000 clones, 55% to 65% of them singletons. This clone is deemed medium-sized. The TCR sequence derives from a human donor with breast cancer. The input for sequencing was tumor tissue, taken before IRX-2 immunotherapy.

The CDR3 protein is CASSPGGQGGLEQYF. Here the CDR3 DNA reads TGTGCCAGCTCACCAGGCGGACAGGGGGGTCTCGAGCAGTACTTC. J is TRBJ2-7 and V is TRBV18; 10 nucleotides agree with TRBD1. V was pared by 2 bases and J by 6 bases, with 7 bases of the junction left unmatched. CDR1 and CDR2 (germline): KGHSH, LQKENI. The CDR3 has 15 residues.